The 21 T cell receptor beta chains below come from one sample, sequenced in a study of Ad26.COV2.S vaccination and SARS-CoV-2 variants. Generated by immunoSEQ multiplex PCR, the TCRdb table keeps only in-frame clones and is missing some. The sample records 250,000 to 300,000 clones, approximately 89% being singletons. The sample's treatment: 15 to 20 received Ad26.COV2.S at low or high dose, single or two shots; about 5 received placebo; per-sample allocation not given. After the first vaccine or placebo injection, samples were drawn on day 63. The sample here was peripheral blood, taken in a trial of Ad26.COV2.S vaccine versus placebo. Receptor source: a person aged 18 to 59 who received the Ad26.COV2.S COVID-19 vaccine or a placebo.

The V and J genes are TRBV14 and TRBJ1-1; D gene uncertain. From germline, CDR1 is SGHDN and CDR2 FVKESK. Deletions cut 4 bases from V and 5 bases from J, with 14 bases between. This CDR3 region has 14 residues. CDR3 DNA sequence: TGTGCCAGCAGCCGGGGAGGTATGTTGACTGAAGCTTTCTTT. Protein product: CASSRGGMLTEAFF. Looking up the rest from reference TRBV14 and TRBJ1-1 gives the full variable domain: EAGVTQFPSHSVIEKGQTVTLRCDPISGHDNLYWYRRVMGKEIKFLLHFVKESKQDESGMPNNRFLAERTGGTYSTLKVQPAELEDSGVYFCASSRGGMLTEAFFGQGTRLTVV.

The chain combines TRBV6-1 with TRBJ1-1; 8 bases line up with TRBD1. The V gene's germline CDR1 is MNHNS and CDR2 SASEGT. V shed 2 bases, J shed 5 bases, and the junction held 7 bases outside the gene matches. This CDR3 comprises 15 residues. CDR3 DNA: TGTGCCAGCAGTGAAAGGAGACAGGGGTGGACTGAAGCTTTCTTT. Encoded protein: CASSERRQGWTEAFF.

This chain joins TRBV3-1 (or the pseudogene TRBV3-2) and TRBJ2-5, with TRBD2 matching 13 bases. The V segment lost 7 bases and the J segment 2 bases; nucleotides outside the gene matches: 7. The CDR3 totals 16 residues. Germline V gene sequence: CDR1 LGHDT, CDR2 YNNKEL (reference sequence). The DNA for the CDR3 is TGTGCCAGCAAGCTGACTAGCGGGGGGCATCAAGAGACCCAGTACTTC. Translating gives CASKLTSGGHQETQYF.

The J gene is TRBJ1-1, the V gene TRBV7-2; D remains unclear. With 5 bases removed from V and 4 bases from J, the gap between germline ends came to 17 bases. Germline CDR1 and CDR2: SGHTA and FQGNSA. This CDR3 comprises 15 residues. In DNA, the CDR3 is TGTGCCAGCAGCCCTTCCCCAGTTTTCGCCACTGAAGCTTTCTTT. Protein: CASSPSPVFATEAFF. The full variable domain, with the rest looked up from reference TRBV7-2 and TRBJ1-1, is GAGVSQSPSNKVTEKGKDVELRCDPISGHTALYWYRQSLGQGLEFLIYFQGNSAPDKSGLPSDRFSAERTGGSVSTLTIQRTQQEDSAVYLCASSPSPVFATEAFFGQGTRLTVV.

Only a few counts were recorded for this clone. V gene TRBV19 combines with J gene TRBJ1-4; D might be TRBD1 (6 bases). The CDR3 contains 14 residues. The V gene lost 7 bases and the J gene lost 8 bases, with 17 bases spanning the gap. From germline, CDR1 is LNHDA and CDR2 SQIVND (reference sequence). The CDR3 DNA follows: TGTGCCAGTATGATCCGGGACACCGGCGAAAAACTGTTTTTT. It translates to CASMIRDTGEKLFF.

This clone was recorded a few times. The chain couples TRBV4-2 to TRBJ1-2; TRBD1 matches 11 bases. Germline V gene data show CDR1 as LGHNA and CDR2 as YNFKEQ. J was trimmed by 13 bases and V by 1 base; bases with no gene match: 8. The CDR3 sequence is 14 residues long. The CDR3 bases are TGTGCCAGCAGCCAAGCTAGGACAGGGGGCGCGCCCACCTTC. It encodes CASSQARTGGAPTF.

CDR3 in DNA: TGTGCCAGCAGTGAGACAGGACGGGGTTACAATGAGCAGTTCTTC. This encodes CASSETGRGYNEQFF. The chain combines TRBV2 with TRBJ2-1; tentative D call: TRBD1 (6 bases). CDR1 and CDR2 from the germline V gene are SNHLY and FYNNEI. The germline V and J ends were trimmed by 3 bases and 4 bases, with 13 bases remaining between them. This CDR3 is built from 15 residues.

The CDR3 sequence: CASGSASDTQYF. CDR3 sequence (DNA): TGTGCTAGTGGTTCGGCTTCGGATACGCAGTATTTT. This sequence joins TRBV12-5 and TRBJ2-3; D ambiguous. Germline V gene sequence: CDR1 LGHNT, CDR2 FRNRAP. The CDR3 is made up of 12 amino acids. The V and J ends lost 4 bases and 6 bases respectively, with 8 bases between them.

This chain uses TRBV3-1 (or the pseudogene TRBV3-2) with TRBJ2-1; 7 bases are shared with TRBD2. The J segment lost 9 bases and the V segment lost 4 bases, leaving 12 bases of the junction unmatched. Germline-derived CDR1 and CDR2 are LGHDT and YNNKEL (reference sequence). The CDR3 loop spans 15 amino acids. Written as DNA, the CDR3 is TGTGCCAGCAGCCGGTTATCCTACGGGGAGGGTGAGCAGTTCTTC. This encodes CASSRLSYGEGEQFF.

This clone was recorded once. V and J are TRBV5-6 and TRBJ1-2, with D unresolved. Deletions cut 0 bases from V and 0 bases from J, with 12 bases between. Germline V CDR1 and CDR2: SGHDT, YYEEEE. This CDR3 spans 16 amino acids. The CDR3 sequence is CASSLDGSFSNYGYTF. CDR3 coding DNA: TGTGCCAGCAGCTTGGACGGATCCTTCTCTAACTATGGCTACACCTTC.

The chain joins TRBV5-4 to TRBJ1-1; D call uncertain. The CDR3 is 12 amino acids. The germline V gene encodes CDR1 SGHNT and CDR2 YYREEE (reference sequence). V was shortened by 4 bases and J by 2 bases, with 6 bases between the two germline ends. CDR3 loop: CASSGLNTEAFF. CDR3 nucleotides: TGTGCCAGCAGCGGGCTTAACACTGAAGCTTTCTTT.

This chain connects TRBV28 to TRBJ2-7; no clear D. The CDR3 is 13 residues long. V lost 5 bases to trimming and J lost 3 bases, with 11 bases between them. Germline values: CDR1 MDHEN, CDR2 SYDVKM. CDR3 in amino acids: CASSTRWGYEQYF. CDR3 bases: TGTGCCAGCAGTACTCGATGGGGCTACGAGCAGTACTTC.

The gene calls are TRBV19 and TRBJ1-2; 8 bases are shared with TRBD1. Unmatched junction bases numbered 11, after V lost 6 bases and J lost 5 bases. The CDR3 covers 15 residues. Germline CDR1 and CDR2: LNHDA and SQIVND (reference sequence). In nucleotides, the CDR3 is TGTGCCAGTAGGATACCACAGGGGGTTGGGTATGGCTACACCTTC. Translating gives CASRIPQGVGYGYTF.

The V call is TRBV7-6, the J call TRBJ2-1, with D unresolved. Germline V gene data show CDR1 as SGHVS and CDR2 as FNYEAQ. The CDR3 has 15 residues. Trimming cost V 5 bases and J 7 bases, with 18 bases left between them. CDR3 sequence (DNA): TGTGCCAGCAGCCCAATGAGACTCAGTACGAATGAGCAGTTCTTC. Its translation: CASSPMRLSTNEQFF.

The chain joins TRBV27 to TRBJ2-7; D is ambiguous. The ends were cut back, 2 bases at V and 0 bases at J, with 11 bases in the middle. Germline-derived CDR1 and CDR2 are MNHEY and SMNVEV (reference sequence). The CDR3 covers 15 residues. CDR3 DNA: TGTGCCAGCAGTTTAGGAAAGGGAAACTCCTACGAGCAGTACTTC. This encodes CASSLGKGNSYEQYF.

The V gene is TRBV3-1 (or the pseudogene TRBV3-2), the J gene TRBJ2-2; TRBD2 aligns across 12 bases. V dropped 5 bases and J dropped 7; count of bases not matched to a gene: 5. The CDR3 spans 15 residues. CDR1 and CDR2 from the germline V gene are LGHDT and YNNKEL (reference sequence). The CDR3 here is CASSYGLAGHGELFF. CDR3 sequence (DNA): TGTGCCAGCAGCTACGGACTAGCGGGGCACGGGGAGCTGTTTTTT.

The rearrangement joins TRBV6-2 or TRBV6-3 to TRBJ1-1; 7 positions match TRBD1. The CDR3 extends over 15 amino acids. V trimming: 5 bases; J trimming: 4 bases; junction bases outside the gene matches: 10. Looked up from germline, CDR1 is MNHEY and CDR2 is SVGEGT. The CDR3 bases are TGTGCCAGCAGTGGTCAATCAGGGGGGCGCACTGAAGCTTTCTTT. Its protein product is CASSGQSGGRTEAFF.

This clone showed up just once. The rearrangement joins TRBV7-8 to TRBJ2-7; weak D call: TRBD1 (6 bases). The CDR3 contains 15 residues. In germline, CDR1 is SGHVS, CDR2 FQNEAQ. Trimming took 6 bases from V and 3 from J, leaving 18 bases between them. The CDR3 reads CASSNRTVRVYEQYF. The CDR3 DNA is TGTGCCAGCAGTAACCGGACAGTGCGCGTCTACGAGCAGTACTTC.

V and J are TRBV28 and TRBJ1-2; no reliable D call. V was clipped by 7 bases and J by 8 bases, with 14 bases between them. The CDR3 length is 12 residues. CDR1 is MDHEN and CDR2 is SYDVKM in the germline V gene. The CDR3 loop is CASTQREWGYTF. The CDR3 coding sequence is TGTGCCAGCACCCAGAGAGAATGGGGCTACACCTTC.

This chain connects TRBV2 to TRBJ1-2, with D possibly being TRBD1 (5 bases). Germline V gene sequence: CDR1 SNHLY, CDR2 FYNNEI. This CDR3 spans 14 amino acids. V lost 3 bases and J 5 bases, leaving 13 bases between the germline ends. CDR3 protein: CASSEVGGRYGYTF. CDR3 sequence (DNA): TGTGCCAGCAGTGAGGTGGGGGGGAGGTATGGCTACACCTTC.

The chain is built from TRBV10-3 and TRBJ1-2; D is uncertain. The CDR3 length is 12 residues. Trimming took off 6 bases at V and 3 bases at J, with 8 bases between the two ends. The V gene's germline CDR1 is ENHRY and CDR2 SYGVKD. CDR3 protein: CAIRVGDYGYTF. CDR3 bases: TGTGCCATCAGGGTCGGTGACTATGGCTACACCTTC.